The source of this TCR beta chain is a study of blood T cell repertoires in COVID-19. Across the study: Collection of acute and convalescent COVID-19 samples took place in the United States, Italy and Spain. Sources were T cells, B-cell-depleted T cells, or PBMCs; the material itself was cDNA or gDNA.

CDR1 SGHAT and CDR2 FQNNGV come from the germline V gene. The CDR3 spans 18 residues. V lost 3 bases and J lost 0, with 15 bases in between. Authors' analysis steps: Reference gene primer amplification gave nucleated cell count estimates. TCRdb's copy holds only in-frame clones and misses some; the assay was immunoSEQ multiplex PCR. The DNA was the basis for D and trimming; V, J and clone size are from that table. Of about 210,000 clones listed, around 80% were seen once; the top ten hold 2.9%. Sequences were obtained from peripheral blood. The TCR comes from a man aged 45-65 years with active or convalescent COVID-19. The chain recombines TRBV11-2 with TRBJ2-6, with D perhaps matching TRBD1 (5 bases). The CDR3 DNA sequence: TGTGCCAGCAGCTTGACAGCTCGGGTACTCTCTGGGGCCAACGTCCTGACTTTC. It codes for CASSLTARVLSGANVLTF.